This T cell receptor beta chain is drawn from a study of spatial heterogeneity in lung cancer. The V gene end was trimmed by 6 bases and the J gene end by 6 bases; junction bases not matched to a gene: 10. Germline V gene lookup returns CDR1 MNHEY and CDR2 SVGAGI. The CDR3 has 15 amino acids. By share, this clonotype counts as medium-sized. Time point in this sample: sample taken at primary tumor resection. In each case, whole RNA from tumor, nontumor lung or frozen PBMC was sequenced unsorted. TCRdb recomputed calls from the 5' RACE reads with MiXCR, one row per CDR3 protein. The sample records approximately 12,000 distinct CDR3 sequences, around an eighth being singletons.

Material: PBMCs, obtained at surgery. The clonotype comes from a female donor with early-stage non-small cell lung cancer. The chain is built from TRBV6-5 and TRBJ2-1; 8 bases match TRBD2. The CDR3 sequence is CASSLTGGRSNEQFF. CDR3 nucleotides: TGTGCCAGCAGCCTCACGGGGGGGCGTAGCAATGAGCAGTTCTTC.